These 21 T cell receptor beta chains were all obtained from the same sample, sequenced in a study of early T cells in non-severe SARS-CoV-2 infection (dated by TCRdb to the early 2020s). Library creation used 5' RACE. Sequenced using a NextSeq 500. In-frame beta chains were kept once TCRdb had trimmed the public reads at Q25 with fastp and called clones with MiXCR. Every distinct CDR3 protein forms one entry, paired with its most common genes and DNA. Recorded for this sample are about 68,000 distinct CDR3 sequences; about 11% of them occurred a single time. The top ten hold 6.4% of the sample. The specimen sequenced was whole blood. The receptor source for this set is an adult who was a healthcare worker with PCR-confirmed SARS-CoV-2 infection or an uninfected control (not recorded which).

This clonotype was recorded at least ten times. The gene calls are TRBV20-1 and TRBJ1-1; D unclear. Trimming took off 0 bases at V and 3 bases at J, with 11 bases between the two ends. CDR1 DFQATT and CDR2 SNEGSKA come from the germline V gene (reference sequence). The CDR3 spans 14 residues. CDR3 sequence (DNA): TGCAGTGCTAGAGATATGCAGGACCACACTGAAGCTTTCTTT. Translation: CSARDMQDHTEAFF.

This clonotype was picked up a small number of times. The chain's CDR3 is CASSLGTSGRGDLEQYF. The CDR3 region has the DNA TGTGCCAGCAGCCTCGGGACTAGCGGGAGGGGGGACTTGGAGCAGTACTTC. The chain employs TRBV7-2 and TRBJ2-7; 16 nucleotides align to TRBD2. The CDR3 has 17 amino acids. CDR1 is SGHTA and CDR2 is FQGNSA in the germline V gene. With V trimmed by 5 bases and J by 7 bases, 11 bases remained unmatched.

The chain couples TRBV7-9 to TRBJ1-4; D not certain. The germline gives CDR1 SEHNR, CDR2 FQNEAQ (reference sequence). This CDR3 is 12 amino acids long. V lost 11 bases and J 4 bases, leaving 11 bases between the germline ends. CDR3 bases: TGTGCCGGACGCGGGGTTAATGAAAAACTGTTTTTT. The encoded protein is CAGRGVNEKLFF.

The CDR3 loop reads CASSLGRGSGTSYNEQFF. The CDR3 coding sequence is TGTGCCAGCAGCTTAGGGAGGGGGAGCGGGACCTCCTACAATGAGCAGTTCTTC. The rearrangement links TRBV11-2 to TRBJ2-1; perhaps TRBD2 as D (7 bases). Trimming left V 1 base short and J 0 bases short, with 16 bases between. The CDR3 extends over 18 amino acids. CDR1 SGHAT and CDR2 FQNNGV come from the germline V gene.

This clonotype was counted only a few times. The chain links TRBV3-1 to TRBJ2-5, with D tentatively TRBD1 (5 bases). The CDR3 length is 19 residues. V gave up 1 base and J gave up 7 bases, with 28 bases separating them. Germline values: CDR1 LGHDT, CDR2 YNNKEL (reference sequence). The CDR3, as DNA: TGTGCCAGCAGCCAAGCCGCCAATTGGGTAGGGGCGCCCCAGGGGACCCAGTACTTC. It specifies CASSQAANWVGAPQGTQYF.

This clonotype was seen a handful of times. The rearrangement joins TRBV20-1 to TRBJ2-7; TRBD2 agrees at 9 bases. Germline assignment: CDR1 DFQATT and CDR2 SNEGSKA (reference sequence). The length of the CDR3 is 16 residues. Trimming removed 0 bases from V and 5 bases from J; junction bases left unmatched: 11. The DNA of the CDR3 is TGCAGTGCTAGAGATCGAGCGGGAGGTCTGCCAAACGAGCAGTACTTC. It codes for CSARDRAGGLPNEQYF.

This clonotype was observed a handful of times. The chain carries TRBV7-2 and TRBJ1-4, with 7 bases aligning to TRBD1. CDR1 SGHTA and CDR2 FQGNSA come from the germline V gene. J gave up 10 bases and V 1 base, and 12 bases lay outside the gene matches. The CDR3 is 16 residues long. The CDR3 spells CASSLGLRTGSVKLFF. For the CDR3, the DNA is TGTGCCAGCAGCTTAGGCCTTCGGACAGGAAGCGTAAAACTGTTTTTT. Supplemented by reference TRBV7-2 and TRBJ1-4, the full variable domain reads GAGVSQSPSNKVTEKGKDVELRCDPISGHTALYWYRQSLGQGLEFLIYFQGNSAPDKSGLPSDRFSAERTGGSVSTLTIQRTQQEDSAVYLCASSLGLRTGSVKLFFGSGTQLSVL.

The chain uses TRBV7-9 and TRBJ1-1, with 9 bases identical to TRBD1. Unmatched junction bases numbered 11, after V lost 7 bases and J lost 5 bases. This CDR3 has 15 residues. CDR1 is SEHNR, CDR2 FQNEAQ, per germline (reference sequence). The CDR3, as DNA: TGTGCCAGCACCCTCGTCTACAGGGGGCGAACTGAAGCTTTCTTT. The encoded protein is CASTLVYRGRTEAFF.

This chain links TRBV11-3 with TRBJ2-2; D ambiguous. Deletions cut 1 base from V and 5 bases from J, with 2 bases between. There are 12 residues in the CDR3. CDR1 and CDR2 from the germline V gene are SGHNT and YENEEA. CDR3 in DNA: TGTGCCAGCAGCTTAGCAACCGGGGAGCTGTTTTTT. Translated, it gives CASSLATGELFF. Full variable domain (outside the CDR3, taken from reference TRBV11-3 and TRBJ2-2): EAGVVQSPRYKIIEKKQPVAFWCNPISGHNTLYWYLQNLGQGPELLIRYENEEAVDDSQLPKDRFSAERLKGVDSTLKIQPAELGDSAVYLCASSLATGELFFGEGSRLTVL.

This clonotype was detected a few times. The genes are TRBV4-1 and TRBJ1-6; 8 bases match TRBD1. CDR1 and CDR2 (germline): MGHRA, YSYEKL. The J segment lost 3 bases and the V segment lost 0 bases, leaving 4 bases of the junction unmatched. CDR3 length: 17 residues. In DNA, the CDR3 is TGCGCCAGCAGCCAAGACTCAGGGGGCCTCTATAATTCACCCCTCCACTTT. Translation gives CASSQDSGGLYNSPLHF.

This CDR3 is CASSYFGDTQYF. CDR3 in DNA: TGTGCCAGCAGTTACTTTGGCGATACGCAGTATTTT. This chain uses TRBV6-2 or TRBV6-3 with TRBJ2-3; D unclear. Germline assignment: CDR1 MNHEY and CDR2 SVGEGT. There are 12 residues in the CDR3. Trimming pared 1 base from V and 6 bases from J, leaving 5 bases between.

This chain joins TRBV7-3 and TRBJ2-5; 10 nucleotides align to TRBD1. CDR1 SGHTA and CDR2 FQGTGA come from the germline V gene. The CDR3 loop spans 14 amino acids. The V segment lost 5 bases and the J segment 4 bases; nucleotides outside the gene matches: 4. The CDR3 sequence is CASSPRQGAETQYF. The CDR3 coding sequence is TGTGCCAGCAGCCCAAGACAGGGGGCAGAGACCCAGTACTTC.

This clonotype was counted only a few times. The chain combines TRBV18 with TRBJ2-7; D is possibly TRBD1 (8 bases). Per germline, CDR1 KGHSH and CDR2 LQKENI. The V end was cut by 0 bases, the J end by 1 base, with 19 bases between. The CDR3 is 18 residues long. The chain's CDR3 is CASSPPGTGGSYSYEQYF. The CDR3 DNA reads as TGTGCCAGCTCACCACCGGGGACAGGCGGGAGTTATTCCTACGAGCAGTACTTC. Complete variable domain (other parts from reference TRBV18 and TRBJ2-7): NAGVMQNPRHLVRRRGQEARLRCSPMKGHSHVYWYRQLPEEGLKFMVYLQKENIIDESGMPKERFSAEFPKEGPSILRIQQVVRGDSAAYFCASSPPGTGGSYSYEQYFGPGTRLTVT.

This clonotype was detected ten times or more. V usage is TRBV11-2 and J usage is TRBJ2-2; TRBD2 might be the D (5 bases). This CDR3 has 16 amino acids. CDR1 and CDR2 from the germline V gene are SGHAT and FQNNGV. V was pared by 5 bases and J by 4 bases, with 17 bases between. The CDR3 coding sequence is TGTGCCAGCAGCCGTTTGGCCCAAAGCGGCACCGGGGAGCTGTTTTTT. Translation gives CASSRLAQSGTGELFF.

This clonotype was picked up a small number of times. V is TRBV5-4 and J is TRBJ2-1, with TRBD1 matching 9 bases. V dropped 2 bases and J dropped 10; count of bases not matched to a gene: 10. The CDR3 is made up of 15 amino acids. Germline V gene sequence: CDR1 SGHNT, CDR2 YYREEE (reference sequence). This CDR3 reads CASSFVGQGRLEQFF. The CDR3 DNA sequence: TGTGCCAGCAGCTTCGTGGGACAGGGAAGATTGGAGCAGTTCTTC.

This chain joins TRBV20-1 and TRBJ2-7; no reliable D call. CDR1 DFQATT and CDR2 SNEGSKA come from the germline V gene (reference sequence). The germline V and J ends were trimmed by 0 bases and 3 bases, with 12 bases remaining between them. The CDR3 length is 14 residues. The CDR3 reads CSARDRGRLYEQYF. CDR3 bases: TGCAGTGCTAGAGATCGTGGTAGACTCTACGAGCAGTACTTC.

This clonotype has a handful of counts. CDR3 DNA: TGTGCCAGCAGTCAACAGGGAGGCACTGAAGCTTTCTTT. Its protein is CASSQQGGTEAFF. The V gene is TRBV6-6, the J gene TRBJ1-1; a weak D match, TRBD1 (6 bases). There are 13 residues in the CDR3. Per the germline V gene, CDR1 is MNHNY and CDR2 is SVGAGI (reference sequence). V gave up 5 bases and J gave up 4 bases, with 11 bases separating them.

This chain uses TRBV28 with TRBJ2-7; D call uncertain. The CDR3 spans 12 residues. The V and J ends lost 8 bases and 3 bases respectively, with 11 bases between them. Germline assignment: CDR1 MDHEN and CDR2 SYDVKM. CDR3 sequence reads: CASSNLGYEQYF. Here the CDR3 DNA reads TGTGCCAGCTCCAACCTGGGCTACGAGCAGTACTTC.

This clonotype was seen ten or more times. This rearrangement joins TRBV5-4 to TRBJ2-3, with 10 bases fitting TRBD2. Germline V gives CDR1 SGHNT, CDR2 YYREEE (reference sequence). This CDR3 is 17 amino acids long. The V gene end was trimmed by 1 base and the J gene end by 4 bases; junction bases not matched to a gene: 9. This chain's CDR3 is CASSLPPLAGVSDTQYF. The CDR3 bases are TGTGCCAGCAGCTTGCCCCCGCTAGCGGGAGTGTCAGATACGCAGTATTTT. The whole variable domain, remainder taken from reference TRBV5-4 and TRBJ2-3, is ETGVTQSPTHLIKTRGQQVTLRCSSQSGHNTVSWYQQALGQGPQFIFQYYREEENGRGNFPPRFSGLQFPNYSSELNVNALELDDSALYLCASSLPPLAGVSDTQYFGPGTRLTVL.

This clonotype was recorded at least ten times. This chain links TRBV6-1 with TRBJ2-3; perhaps D is TRBD1 or TRBD2 (7 bases each). The CDR3 runs 16 residues. Deletions cut 8 bases from V and 3 bases from J, with 21 bases between. From germline, CDR1 is MNHNS and CDR2 SASEGT. The CDR3 DNA reads as TGTGCCAGCTGCCTTCAGGGGGGGTCCCCGACAGATACGCAGTATTTT. Amino acid sequence: CASCLQGGSPTDTQYF.

The genes are TRBV7-3 and TRBJ2-1; a weak D match, TRBD1 (6 bases). V lost 2 bases and J lost 6, with 14 bases in between. Germline values: CDR1 SGHTA, CDR2 FQGTGA. The CDR3 is 15 residues long. CDR3 loop: CASSLGPLGGNEQFF. CDR3 sequence (DNA): TGTGCCAGCAGCTTAGGCCCTCTAGGGGGCAATGAGCAGTTCTTC.